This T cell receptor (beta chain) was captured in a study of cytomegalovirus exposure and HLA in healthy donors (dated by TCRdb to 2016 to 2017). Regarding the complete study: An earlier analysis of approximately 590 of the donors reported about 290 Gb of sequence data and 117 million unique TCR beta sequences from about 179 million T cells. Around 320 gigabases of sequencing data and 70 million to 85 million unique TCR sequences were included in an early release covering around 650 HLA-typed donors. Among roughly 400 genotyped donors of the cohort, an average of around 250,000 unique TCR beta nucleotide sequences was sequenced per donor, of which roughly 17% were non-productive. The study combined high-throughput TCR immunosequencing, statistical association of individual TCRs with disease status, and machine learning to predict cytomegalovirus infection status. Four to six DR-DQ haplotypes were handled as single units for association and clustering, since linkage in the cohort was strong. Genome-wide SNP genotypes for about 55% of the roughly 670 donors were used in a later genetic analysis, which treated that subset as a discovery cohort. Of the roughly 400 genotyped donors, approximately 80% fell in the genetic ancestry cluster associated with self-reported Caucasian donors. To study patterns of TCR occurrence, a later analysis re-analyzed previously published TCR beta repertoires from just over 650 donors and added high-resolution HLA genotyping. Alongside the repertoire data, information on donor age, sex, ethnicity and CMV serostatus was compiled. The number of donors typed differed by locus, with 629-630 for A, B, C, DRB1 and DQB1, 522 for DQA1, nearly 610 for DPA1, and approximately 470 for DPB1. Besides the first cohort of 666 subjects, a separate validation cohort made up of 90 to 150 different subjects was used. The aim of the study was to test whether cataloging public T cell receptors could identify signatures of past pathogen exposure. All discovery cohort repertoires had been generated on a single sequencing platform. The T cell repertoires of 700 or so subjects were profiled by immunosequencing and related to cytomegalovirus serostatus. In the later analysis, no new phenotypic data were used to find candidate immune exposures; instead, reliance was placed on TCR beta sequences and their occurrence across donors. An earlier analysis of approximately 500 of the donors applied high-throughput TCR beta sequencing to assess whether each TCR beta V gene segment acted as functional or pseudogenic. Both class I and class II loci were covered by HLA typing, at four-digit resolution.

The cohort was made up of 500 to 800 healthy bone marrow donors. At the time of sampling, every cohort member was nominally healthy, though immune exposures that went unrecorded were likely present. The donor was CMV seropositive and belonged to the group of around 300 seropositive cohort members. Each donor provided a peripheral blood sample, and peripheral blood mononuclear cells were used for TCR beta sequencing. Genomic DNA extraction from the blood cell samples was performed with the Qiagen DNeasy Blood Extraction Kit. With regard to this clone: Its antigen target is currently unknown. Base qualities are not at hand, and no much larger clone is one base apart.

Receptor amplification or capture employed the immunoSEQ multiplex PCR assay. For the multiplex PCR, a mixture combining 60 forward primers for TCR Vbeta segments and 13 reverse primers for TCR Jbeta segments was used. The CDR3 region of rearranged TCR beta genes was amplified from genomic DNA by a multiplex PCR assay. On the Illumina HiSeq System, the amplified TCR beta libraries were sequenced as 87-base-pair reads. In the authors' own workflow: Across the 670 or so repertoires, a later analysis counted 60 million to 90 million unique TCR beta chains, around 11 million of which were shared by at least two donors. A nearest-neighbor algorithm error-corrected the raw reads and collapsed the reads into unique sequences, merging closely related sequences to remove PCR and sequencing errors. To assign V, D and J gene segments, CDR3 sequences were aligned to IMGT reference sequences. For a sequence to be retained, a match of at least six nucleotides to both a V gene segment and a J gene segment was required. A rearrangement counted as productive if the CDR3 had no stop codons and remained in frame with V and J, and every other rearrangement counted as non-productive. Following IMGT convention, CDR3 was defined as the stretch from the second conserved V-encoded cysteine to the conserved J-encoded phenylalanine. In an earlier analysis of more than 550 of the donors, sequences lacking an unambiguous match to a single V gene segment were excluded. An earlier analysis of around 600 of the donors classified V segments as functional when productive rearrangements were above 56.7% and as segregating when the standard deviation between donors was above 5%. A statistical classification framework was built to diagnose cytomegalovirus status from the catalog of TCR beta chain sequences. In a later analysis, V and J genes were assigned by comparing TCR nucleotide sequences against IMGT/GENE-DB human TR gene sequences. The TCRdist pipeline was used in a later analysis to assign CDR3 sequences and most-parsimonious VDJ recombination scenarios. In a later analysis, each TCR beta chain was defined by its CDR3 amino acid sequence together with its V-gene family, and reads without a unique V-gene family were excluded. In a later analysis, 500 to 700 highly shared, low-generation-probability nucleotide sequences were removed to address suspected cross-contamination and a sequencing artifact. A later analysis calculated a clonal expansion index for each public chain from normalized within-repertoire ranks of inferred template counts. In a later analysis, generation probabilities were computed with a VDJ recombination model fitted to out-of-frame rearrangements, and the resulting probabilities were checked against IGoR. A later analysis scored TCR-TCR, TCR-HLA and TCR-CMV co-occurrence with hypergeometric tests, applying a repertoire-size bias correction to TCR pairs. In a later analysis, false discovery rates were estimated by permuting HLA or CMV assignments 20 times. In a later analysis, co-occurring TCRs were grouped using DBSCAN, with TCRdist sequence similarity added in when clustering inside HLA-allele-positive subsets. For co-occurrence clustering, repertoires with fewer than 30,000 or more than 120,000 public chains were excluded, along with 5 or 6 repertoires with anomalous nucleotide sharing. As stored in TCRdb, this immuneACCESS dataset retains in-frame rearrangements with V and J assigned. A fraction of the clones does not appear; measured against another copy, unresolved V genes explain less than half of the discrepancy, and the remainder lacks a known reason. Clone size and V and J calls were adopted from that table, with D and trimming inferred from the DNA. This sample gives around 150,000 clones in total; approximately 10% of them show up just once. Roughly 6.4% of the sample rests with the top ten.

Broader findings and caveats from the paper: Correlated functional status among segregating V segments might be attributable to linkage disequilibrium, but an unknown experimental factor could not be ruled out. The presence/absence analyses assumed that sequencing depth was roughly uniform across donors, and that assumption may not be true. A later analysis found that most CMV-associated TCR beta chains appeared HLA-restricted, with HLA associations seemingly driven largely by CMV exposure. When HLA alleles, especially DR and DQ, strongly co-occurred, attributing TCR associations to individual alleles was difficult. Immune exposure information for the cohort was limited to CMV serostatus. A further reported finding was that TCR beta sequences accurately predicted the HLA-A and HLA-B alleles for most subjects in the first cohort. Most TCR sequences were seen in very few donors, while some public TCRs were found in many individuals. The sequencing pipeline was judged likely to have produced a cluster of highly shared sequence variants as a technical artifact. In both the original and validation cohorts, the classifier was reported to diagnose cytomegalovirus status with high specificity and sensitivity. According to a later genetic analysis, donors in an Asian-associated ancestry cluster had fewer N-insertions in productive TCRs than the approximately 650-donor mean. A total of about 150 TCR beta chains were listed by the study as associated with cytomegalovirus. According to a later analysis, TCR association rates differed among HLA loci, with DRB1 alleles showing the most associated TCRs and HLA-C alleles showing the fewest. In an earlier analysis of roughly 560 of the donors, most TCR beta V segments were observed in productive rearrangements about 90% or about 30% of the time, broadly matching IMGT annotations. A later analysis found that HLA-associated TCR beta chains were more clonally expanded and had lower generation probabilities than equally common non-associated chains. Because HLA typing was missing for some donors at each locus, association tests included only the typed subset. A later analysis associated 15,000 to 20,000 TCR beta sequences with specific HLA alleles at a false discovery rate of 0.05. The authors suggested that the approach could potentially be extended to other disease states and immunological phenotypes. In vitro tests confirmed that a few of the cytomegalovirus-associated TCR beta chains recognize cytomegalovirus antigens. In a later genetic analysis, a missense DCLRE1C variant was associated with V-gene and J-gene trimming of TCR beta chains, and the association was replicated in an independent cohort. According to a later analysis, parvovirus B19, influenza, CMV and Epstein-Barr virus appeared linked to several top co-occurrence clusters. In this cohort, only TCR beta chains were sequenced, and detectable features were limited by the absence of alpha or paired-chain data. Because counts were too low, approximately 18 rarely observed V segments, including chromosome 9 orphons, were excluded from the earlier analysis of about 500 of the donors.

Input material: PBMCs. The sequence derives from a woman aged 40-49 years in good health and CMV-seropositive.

The sequenced DNA: TGTGCCAGCAGCTTAGAACAGGACACTGAAGCTTTCTTT. Translated, it gives CASSLEQDTEAFF. The sequence joins TRBV11-1 to TRBJ1-1; TRBD1 is perhaps the D gene, given 5 matching bases. V loses 1 base, J loses 3 bases, and the germline ends lie 6 bases apart. Per the germline V gene (reference sequence), SGHAT is the CDR1 and FQDESV is the CDR2. From its cysteine to its phenylalanine, the CDR3 spans 13 amino acids. The DNA shown is the 39-base CDR3, in frame from base 1.